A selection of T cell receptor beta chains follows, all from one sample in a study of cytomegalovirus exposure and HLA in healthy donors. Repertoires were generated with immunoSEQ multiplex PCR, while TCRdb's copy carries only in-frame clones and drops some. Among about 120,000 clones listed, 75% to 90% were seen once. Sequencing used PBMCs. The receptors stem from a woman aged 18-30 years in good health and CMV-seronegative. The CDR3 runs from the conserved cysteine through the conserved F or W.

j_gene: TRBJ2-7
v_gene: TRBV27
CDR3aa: CASTLFPGGAPYEQYF

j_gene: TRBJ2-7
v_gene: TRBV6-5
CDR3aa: CASTNPVDNSYEQYF

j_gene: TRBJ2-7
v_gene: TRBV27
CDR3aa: CAIHWRDDYEQYF

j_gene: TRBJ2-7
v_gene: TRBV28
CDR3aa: CASTPQSGRREQYF

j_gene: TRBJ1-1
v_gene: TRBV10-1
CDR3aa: CASSDSGGLSNTEAFF

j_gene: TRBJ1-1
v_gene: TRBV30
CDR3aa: CAWIGTGGEAFF

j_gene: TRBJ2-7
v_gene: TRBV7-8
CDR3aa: CASSLTGKGGYEQYF

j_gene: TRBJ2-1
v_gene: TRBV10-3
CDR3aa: CAISDPPGLSYNEQFF

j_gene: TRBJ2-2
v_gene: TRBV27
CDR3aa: CASRPTSGRRYTGELFF

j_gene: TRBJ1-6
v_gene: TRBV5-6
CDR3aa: CASRRGQINSPLHF

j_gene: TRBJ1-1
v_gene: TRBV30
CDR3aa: CAWSGTKQAFF

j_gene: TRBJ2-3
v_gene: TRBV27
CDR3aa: CASSLSTSRDTQYF

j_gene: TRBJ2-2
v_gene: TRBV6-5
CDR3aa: CASSYLTGTGEGELFF

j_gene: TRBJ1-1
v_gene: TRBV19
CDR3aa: CASSTAMNTEAFF

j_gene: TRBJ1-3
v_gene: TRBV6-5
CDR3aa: CASKSPGNTIYF

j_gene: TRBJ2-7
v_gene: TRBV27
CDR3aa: CASSLGQGSYYEQYF

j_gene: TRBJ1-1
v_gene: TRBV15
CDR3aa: CATSRGKVGADTEAFF

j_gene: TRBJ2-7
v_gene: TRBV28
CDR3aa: CASSLPLAGSSYEQYF

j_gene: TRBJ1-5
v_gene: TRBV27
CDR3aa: CASSSDGGQPQHF

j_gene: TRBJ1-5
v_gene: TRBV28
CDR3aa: CASRDGQGGDSNQPQHF

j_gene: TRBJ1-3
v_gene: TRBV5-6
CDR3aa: CASSSTGDSGNTIYF

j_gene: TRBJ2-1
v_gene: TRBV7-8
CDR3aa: CASSRGDNEQFF

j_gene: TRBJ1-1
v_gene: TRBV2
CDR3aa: CASGGRGVNTEAFF

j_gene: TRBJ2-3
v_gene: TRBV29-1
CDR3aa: CSSRQADTQYF

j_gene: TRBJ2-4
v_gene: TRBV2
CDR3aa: CASSRGQPAKNIQYF

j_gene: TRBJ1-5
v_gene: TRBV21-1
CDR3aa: CASSKRDRDQPQHF

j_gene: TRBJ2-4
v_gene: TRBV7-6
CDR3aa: CASSLGPTGFGAKNIQYF

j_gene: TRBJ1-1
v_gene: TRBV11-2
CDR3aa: CASSLRWDTEAFF

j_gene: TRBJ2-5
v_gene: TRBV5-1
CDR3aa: CASSLVGGPRRPYF

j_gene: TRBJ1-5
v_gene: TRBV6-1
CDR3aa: CASRQGWANQPQHF

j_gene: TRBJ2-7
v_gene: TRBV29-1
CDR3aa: CSVREGAREQYF

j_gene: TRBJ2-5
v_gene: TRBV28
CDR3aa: CASRTDSQETQYF

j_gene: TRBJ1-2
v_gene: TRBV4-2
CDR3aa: CASSQEVASGGPANYGYTF

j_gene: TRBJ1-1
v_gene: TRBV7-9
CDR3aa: CASSLRGTEAFF

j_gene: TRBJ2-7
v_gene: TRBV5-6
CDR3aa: CASSLGQTKQYF